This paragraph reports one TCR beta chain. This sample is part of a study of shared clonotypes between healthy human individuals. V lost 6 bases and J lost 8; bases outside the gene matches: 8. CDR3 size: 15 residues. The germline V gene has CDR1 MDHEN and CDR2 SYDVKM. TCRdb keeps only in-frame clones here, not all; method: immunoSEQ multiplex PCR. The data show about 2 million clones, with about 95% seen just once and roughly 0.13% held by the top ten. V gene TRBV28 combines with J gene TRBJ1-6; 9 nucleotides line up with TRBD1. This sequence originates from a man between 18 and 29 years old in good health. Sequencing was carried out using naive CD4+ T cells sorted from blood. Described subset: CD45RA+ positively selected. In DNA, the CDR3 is TGTGCCAGCAGAGAAACCGGGACAGGGCATTCACCCCTCCACTTT. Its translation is CASRETGTGHSPLHF.